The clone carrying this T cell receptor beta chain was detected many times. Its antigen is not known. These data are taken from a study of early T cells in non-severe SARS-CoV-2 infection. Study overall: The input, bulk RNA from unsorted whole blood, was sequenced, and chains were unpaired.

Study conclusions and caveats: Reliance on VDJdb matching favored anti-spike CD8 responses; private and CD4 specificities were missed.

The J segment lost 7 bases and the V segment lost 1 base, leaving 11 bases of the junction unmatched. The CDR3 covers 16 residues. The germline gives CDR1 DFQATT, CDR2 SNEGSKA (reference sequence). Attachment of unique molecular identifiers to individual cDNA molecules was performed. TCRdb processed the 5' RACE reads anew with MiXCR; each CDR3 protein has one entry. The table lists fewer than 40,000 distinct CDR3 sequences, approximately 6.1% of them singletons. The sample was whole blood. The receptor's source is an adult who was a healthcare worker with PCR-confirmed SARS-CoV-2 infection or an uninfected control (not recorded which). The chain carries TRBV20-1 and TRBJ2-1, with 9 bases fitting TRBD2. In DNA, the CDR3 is TGCAGTGCTAGAGTCGGGAGTAGCGGGAGACCGAATGAGCAGTTCTTC. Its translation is CSARVGSSGRPNEQFF.